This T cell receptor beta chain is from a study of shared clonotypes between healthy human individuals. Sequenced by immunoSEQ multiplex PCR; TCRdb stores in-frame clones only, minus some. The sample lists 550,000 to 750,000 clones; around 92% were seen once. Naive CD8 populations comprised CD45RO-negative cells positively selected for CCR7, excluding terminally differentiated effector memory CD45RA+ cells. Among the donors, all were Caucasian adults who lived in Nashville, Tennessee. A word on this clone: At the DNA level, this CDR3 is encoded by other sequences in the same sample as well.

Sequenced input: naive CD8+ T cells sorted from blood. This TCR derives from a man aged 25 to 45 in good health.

The CDR3 protein is CASSLRANEQFF. CDR3 DNA sequence: TGTGCCAGCAGCTTGAGGGCAAATGAGCAGTTCTTC. The rearrangement joins TRBV7-9 to TRBJ2-1; a possible D gene is TRBD2 (5 bases). Trimming left V 3 bases short and J 7 bases short, with 7 bases between. Germline V lookup: CDR1 SEHNR, CDR2 FQNEAQ (reference sequence). This CDR3 spans 12 amino acids.